The next 22 T cell receptor beta chains were all read from a single sample in a study of T cell responses to AZD1222 COVID-19 vaccine. Only in-frame clones appear in the TCRdb table, and some are missing; sequencing was by immunoSEQ multiplex PCR. This sample carries over 40,000 clones, 83% of them seen once, and the ten largest clones take around 52%. The sequences come from peripheral blood, collected on day 0 of AZD1222 vaccination. The receptors here all came from an adult in good health.

This chain connects TRBV6-1 to TRBJ2-5, with D perhaps matching TRBD1 (5 bases). CDR3 size: 16 residues. Trimming left V 1 base short and J 4 bases short, with 16 bases between. Germline-derived CDR1 and CDR2 are MNHNS and SASEGT. The CDR3 bases are TGTGCCAGCAGTGAAGTCGGACACCGGACCCCAGAGACCCAGTACTTC. Protein: CASSEVGHRTPETQYF.

The chain employs TRBV19 and TRBJ2-4, with D unresolved. Germline lookup yields CDR1 LNHDA and CDR2 SQIVND (reference sequence). The V end lost 5 bases, the J end lost 0 bases, and 5 bases lay between the germline ends. This CDR3 has 13 amino acids. CDR3 coding DNA: TGTGCCAGTAGTGGGGAAGCCAAAAACATTCAGTACTTC. Translating gives CASSGEAKNIQYF.

The gene calls are TRBV6-6 and TRBJ1-5; D uncertain. In germline, CDR1 is MNHNY, CDR2 SVGAGI (reference sequence). V lost 5 bases and J lost 6, with 20 bases in between. CDR3 size: 16 residues. The DNA for the CDR3 is TGTGCCAGCAGTCGAACGGGAGTCGCTCGAGGTCAGCCCCAGCATTTT. Protein: CASSRTGVARGQPQHF.

CDR3 nucleotide sequence: TGTGCCAGCAGCACTACTAGCGGGGGGGCCTTGTTCTTC. This gives the protein CASSTTSGGALFF. The chain links TRBV7-3 to TRBJ2-1, with 13 bases that match TRBD2. Germline assignment: CDR1 SGHTA and CDR2 FQGTGA. There are 13 residues in the CDR3. The V gene end was trimmed by 5 bases and the J gene end by 15 bases; junction bases not matched to a gene: 7.

The V call is TRBV5-1, the J call TRBJ1-4; D is uncertain. The CDR3 extends over 14 amino acids. CDR1 SGHRS and CDR2 YFSETQ come from the germline V gene. The ends were cut back, 0 bases at V and 4 bases at J, with 7 bases in the middle. The CDR3 reads CASSLGQDNEKLFF. For the CDR3, the DNA is TGCGCCAGCAGCTTGGGCCAGGATAATGAAAAACTGTTTTTT.

This chain links TRBV6-1 with TRBJ1-5; no definite D call. The V and J ends lost 1 base and 9 bases respectively, with 13 bases between them. Looked up from germline, CDR1 is MNHNS and CDR2 is SASEGT. This CDR3 is 14 amino acids long. In nucleotides, the CDR3 is TGTGCCAGCAGTGAAGTACGTGAGGGTGTGCCCCAGCATTTT. This sequence encodes CASSEVREGVPQHF.

This chain uses TRBV2 with TRBJ2-3; 11 bases match TRBD1. CDR1 and CDR2 from the germline V gene are SNHLY and FYNNEI. The junction had 1 base not matched to a gene; V was cut back by 4 bases and J by 1 base. CDR3 length: 15 amino acids. CDR3 in amino acids: CASSVGQGGTDTQYF. The DNA for the CDR3 is TGTGCCAGCAGTGTGGGACAGGGGGGCACAGATACGCAGTATTTT.

The chain has TRBV14 and TRBJ2-1; weak D call: TRBD1 (5 bases). V gave up 0 bases and J gave up 5 bases, with 17 bases separating them. The CDR3 is 17 residues long. From germline, CDR1 is SGHDN and CDR2 FVKESK. CDR3 protein: CASSQDVALGHNNEQFF. As DNA, the CDR3 is TGTGCCAGCAGCCAAGACGTAGCTTTGGGGCACAACAATGAGCAGTTCTTC.

J is TRBJ1-1 and V is TRBV28, with TRBD1 matching over 7 bases. Trimming cost V 4 bases and J 5 bases; bases outside gene matches: 4. The germline CDR1 and CDR2 sequences are MDHEN and SYDVKM. The CDR3 contains 13 residues. The CDR3: CASSSTGYTEAFF. CDR3 bases: TGTGCCAGCAGTTCGACAGGGTATACTGAAGCTTTCTTT.

The rearrangement uses TRBV5-1 and TRBJ2-3; the match to TRBD1 covers 7 bases. CDR1 and CDR2 (germline): SGHRS, YFSETQ. The CDR3 sequence is 16 residues long. V gave up 4 bases and J gave up 0 bases; unmatched junction bases: 8. CDR3 region: CASSPGQETSTDTQYF. CDR3 coding DNA: TGCGCCAGCAGCCCCGGACAGGAGACTAGCACAGATACGCAGTATTTT.

The chain has TRBV28 and TRBJ1-5; no firm D call. The CDR3 consists of 12 residues. The germline V gene has CDR1 MDHEN and CDR2 SYDVKM. V gave up 2 bases and J gave up 4 bases, with 3 bases separating them. The DNA for the CDR3 is TGTGCCAGCAGTTTAATAAATCAGCCCCAGCATTTT. Translating it yields CASSLINQPQHF.

This clone was detected only once. The chain recombines TRBV19 with TRBJ1-1, with 7 bases identical to TRBD1. Trimming cost V 3 bases and J 2 bases; bases outside gene matches: 3. The CDR3 loop spans 14 amino acids. Germline V gene sequence: CDR1 LNHDA, CDR2 SQIVND (reference sequence). CDR3 DNA: TGTGCCAGTAGTATTTTAGGGGGCAACACTGAAGCTTTCTTT. Amino acids: CASSILGGNTEAFF.

The chain recombines TRBV29-1 with TRBJ2-5, with D perhaps being TRBD1 or TRBD2 (5 bases each). The germline V and J ends were trimmed by 3 bases and 7 bases, with 9 bases remaining between them. Per the germline V gene, CDR1 is SQVTM and CDR2 is ANQGSEA. CDR3 length: 11 residues. The CDR3 coding sequence is TGCAGCGTTGAGCTGAGGGGGACCCAGTACTTC. Its translation: CSVELRGTQYF.

The CDR3 DNA reads as TGTGCCAGCAGCTTAGCGGATGAGACTGACTATGGCTACACCTTC. Translated: CASSLADETDYGYTF. The J gene is TRBJ1-2, the V gene TRBV7-9; no clear D. V lost 0 bases and J lost 3, with 11 bases in between. The CDR3 covers 15 residues. CDR1 is SEHNR, CDR2 FQNEAQ, per germline (reference sequence).

V and J are TRBV7-2 and TRBJ1-4, with no clear D. The germline V gene has CDR1 SGHTA and CDR2 FQGNSA. This CDR3 has 15 amino acids. V gave up 10 bases and J gave up 3 bases, with 18 bases separating them. CDR3: CATSGGRGANEKLFF. Here the CDR3 DNA reads TGTGCCACCTCCGGAGGGCGCGGGGCTAATGAAAAACTGTTTTTT.

The chain employs TRBV7-3 and TRBJ2-5; a weak D match, TRBD2 (6 bases). Trimming shortened V by 2 bases and J by 5 bases, and 12 bases separated the two germline ends. CDR3 size: 14 residues. Germline CDR1 reads SGHTA; CDR2 reads FQGTGA. The CDR3, as DNA: TGTGCCAGCAGCTTAGGAGGGTCGTGGGAGACCCAGTACTTC. It encodes CASSLGGSWETQYF.

This chain joins TRBV28 and TRBJ2-3; TRBD2 matches 14 bases. Unmatched junction bases numbered 0, after V lost 3 bases and J lost 1 base. This CDR3 spans 16 amino acids. Germline V gene sequence: CDR1 MDHEN, CDR2 SYDVKM. The chain's CDR3 is CASSLGLAGGTDTQYF. CDR3 nucleotide sequence: TGTGCCAGCAGTTTGGGACTAGCGGGGGGCACAGATACGCAGTATTTT.

This rearrangement joins TRBV5-6 to TRBJ2-1; no clear D. Germline CDR1 SGHDT, CDR2 YYEEEE. CDR3 size: 12 residues. The germline V and J ends were trimmed by 1 base and 9 bases, with 8 bases remaining between them. The CDR3 here is CASSLTQSEQFF. The CDR3 DNA sequence: TGTGCCAGCAGCTTGACACAGAGTGAGCAGTTCTTC.

The chain has TRBV24-1 and TRBJ2-7; D is possibly TRBD2 (6 bases). The germline V gene encodes CDR1 KGHDR and CDR2 SFDVKD. The V end was cut by 6 bases, the J end by 6 bases, with 17 bases between. This CDR3 has 14 amino acids. DNA for the CDR3: TGTGCCACCAGTAGGACCGGCGGGGTCGGCGAGCAGTACTTC. Translated, it gives CATSRTGGVGEQYF.

The chain combines TRBV19 with TRBJ1-4; the D is unclear. Germline V gene lookup returns CDR1 LNHDA and CDR2 SQIVND (reference sequence). Trimming shortened V by 0 bases and J by 10 bases, and 15 bases separated the two germline ends. The CDR3 covers 15 residues. CDR3 nucleotides: TGTGCCAGTAGTATAGATCTGCGGGGATTTGCAAAACTGTTTTTT. Protein: CASSIDLRGFAKLFF.

The gene calls are TRBV6-5 and TRBJ2-5; the D gene is possibly TRBD2 (6 bases). Trimming shortened V by 4 bases and J by 3 bases, and 18 bases separated the two germline ends. The CDR3 runs 16 residues. The germline V gene has CDR1 MNHEY and CDR2 SVGAGI. The chain's CDR3 is CASSLTLGGSKETQYF. Here the CDR3 DNA reads TGTGCCAGCAGTTTAACTCTCGGGGGTAGTAAAGAGACCCAGTACTTC.

The V and J genes are TRBV18 and TRBJ1-5; TRBD1 aligns across 8 bases. The CDR3 is 14 residues long. With V trimmed by 5 bases and J by 2 bases, 2 bases remained unmatched. Germline V lookup: CDR1 KGHSH, CDR2 LQKENI. In DNA form, the CDR3 reads TGTGCCAGCTCAACAGGGGGAGGCAATCAGCCCCAGCATTTT. This gives the protein CASSTGGGNQPQHF. The whole variable domain, remainder taken from reference TRBV18 and TRBJ1-5, is NAGVMQNPRHLVRRRGQEARLRCSPMKGHSHVYWYRQLPEEGLKFMVYLQKENIIDESGMPKERFSAEFPKEGPSILRIQQVVRGDSAAYFCASSTGGGNQPQHFGDGTRLSIL.